This T cell receptor (beta chain) was sequenced during a study of identical twins. Study-wide points: Out-of-frame alpha sequences that twins shared showed excess low generation probability. Zero-insertion analyses might be partly confounded by invariant T cells like MAIT and iNKT. Cord blood beta clonotypes present at high abundance carried fewer insertions; no such pattern appeared in memory repertoires.

In every case, the donor was a healthy Caucasian. TCRdb re-called the 5' RACE reads with MiXCR, one entry per CDR3 protein. The repertoire holds 240,000 or so distinct CDR3 sequences, with over 9.5% as singletons. The table lists this clonotype with many counts. The antigen remains undetermined. The CDR3 contains 16 residues. Germline CDR1 is SGHRS and CDR2 is YFSETQ. V lost 4 bases and J lost 4; bases outside the gene matches: 5. The TCR sequence derives from a man aged 45-65 years in good health. The sequenced material came from memory T cells sorted from blood. The chain employs TRBV5-1 and TRBJ2-1; 13 bases match TRBD2. The CDR3 nucleotides read TGCGCCAGCAGCCTACAGGGACTAGCGGGATACAATGAGCAGTTCTTC. Translating gives CASSLQGLAGYNEQFF.